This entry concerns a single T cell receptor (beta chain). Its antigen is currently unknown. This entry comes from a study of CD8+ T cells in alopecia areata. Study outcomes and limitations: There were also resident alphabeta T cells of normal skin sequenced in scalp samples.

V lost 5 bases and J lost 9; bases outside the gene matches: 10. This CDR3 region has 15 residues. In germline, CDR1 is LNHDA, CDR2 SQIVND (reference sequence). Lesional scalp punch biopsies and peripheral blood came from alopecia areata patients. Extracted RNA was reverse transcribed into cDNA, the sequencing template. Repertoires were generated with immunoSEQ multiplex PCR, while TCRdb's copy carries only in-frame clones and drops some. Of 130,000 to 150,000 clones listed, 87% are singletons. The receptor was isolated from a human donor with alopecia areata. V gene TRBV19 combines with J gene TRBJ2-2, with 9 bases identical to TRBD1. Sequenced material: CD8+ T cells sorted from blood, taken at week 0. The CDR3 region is CASSDFGGQGWELFF. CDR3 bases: TGTGCCAGTAGTGACTTCGGGGGACAGGGCTGGGAGCTGTTTTTT. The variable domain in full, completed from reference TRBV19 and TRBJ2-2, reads DGGITQSPKYLFRKEGQNVTLSCEQNLNHDAMYWYRQDPGQGLRLIYYSQIVNDFQKGDIAEGYSVSREKKESFPLTVTSAQKNPTAFYLCASSDFGGQGWELFFGEGSRLTVL.